This T cell receptor beta chain was recovered during a study of blood T cell repertoires in COVID-19. At the level of the study: COVID-19 samples, acute and convalescent, were from the United States, Italy and Spain.

The germline CDR1 and CDR2 sequences are KGHSH and LQKENI. The CDR3 runs to 17 residues. J gave up 0 bases and V 0 bases, and 7 bases lay outside the gene matches. Clones were sequenced by immunoSEQ multiplex PCR, and TCRdb holds only the in-frame ones, with some missing. The sample lists 100,000 or so clones, 85% to 95% occurring once. Sample: peripheral blood. V and J are TRBV18 and TRBJ1-1; 7 bases are shared with TRBD1. This clonotype originated in a woman in her forties or fifties in a cohort sampled during active COVID-19. The CDR3 loop is CASSPPRAGGMNTEAFF. DNA for the CDR3: TGTGCCAGCTCACCACCGAGGGCAGGGGGGATGAACACTGAAGCTTTCTTT.